Listed here are 25 T cell receptor beta chains from one sample, sequenced in a study of T cells in Graves' hyperthyroidism and ophthalmopathy. Amplification of TCR beta CDR3 regions was performed using RNA transcripts as template. TCR CDR3 regions were first amplified by RT-PCR with HTBI primers. TCRdb used MiXCR to reprocess the multiplex PCR reads, holding one entry per CDR3 protein. The sample holds over 500,000 distinct CDR3 sequences, roughly 45% seen once. The sample consisted of peripheral blood or thyroid tissue (not recorded which). The receptors come from an adult woman with Graves' disease, either hyperthyroidism or ophthalmopathy (not recorded which).

The chain joins TRBV27 to TRBJ2-5, with a possible D match to TRBD2 (6 bases). V shed 8 bases and J shed 9 bases, with 22 bases lying between them. Germline loops: CDR1 MNHEY, CDR2 SMNVEV (reference sequence). The CDR3 has 14 residues. The CDR3 DNA is TGTGCCAGCCGAAATCGCGGGGAAGATTCGGCCCAGTACTTC. Protein sequence: CASRNRGEDSAQYF.

About this clonotype: The junction differs from germline at one of its ends, possibly a read error. The chain couples TRBV15 to TRBJ2-1; no firm D call. The CDR3 loop spans 15 amino acids. Per germline, CDR1 LNHNV and CDR2 YYDKDF (reference sequence). The CDR3 DNA reads TGTGCCACCAGCAGAGATCCGAATGGCTACAATGGGCAGTTCTTC. The encoded protein is CATSRDPNGYNGQFF.

This chain links TRBV15 with TRBJ2-6; 8 bases match TRBD2. J lost 8 bases, V lost 2 bases, and 11 bases had no gene match. Germline CDR1 and CDR2: LNHNV and YYDKDF (reference sequence). The length of the CDR3 is 17 residues. The CDR3 region is CATSRPGAGEGTNVLTF. CDR3 nucleotide sequence: TGTGCCACCAGCAGACCCGGAGCGGGAGAAGGGACCAACGTCCTGACTTTC.

This clonotype was observed a handful of times. The genes are TRBV18 and TRBJ1-5; TRBD1 is a possible D gene (5 bases). V lost 6 bases and J 1 base, leaving 13 bases between the germline ends. Germline V gene lookup returns CDR1 KGHSH and CDR2 LQKENI. The CDR3 runs to 15 residues. This chain's CDR3 is CASSHRGTSNQPQHF. Written as DNA, the CDR3 is TGTGCCAGCTCCCACCGAGGGACCAGCAATCAGCCCCAGCATTTT.

This chain connects TRBV7-6 to TRBJ2-7; 10 bases match TRBD2. Looked up from germline, CDR1 is SGHVS and CDR2 is FNYEAQ. V gave up 5 bases and J gave up 5 bases; unmatched junction bases: 12. CDR3 length equals 16 residues. CDR3 DNA: TGTGCCAGCAGCCCCGTAACCGGGACTAGCGTCCACGAGCAGTACTTC. Its protein is CASSPVTGTSVHEQYF.

This clonotype came up a few times. The chain carries TRBV6-5 and TRBJ2-7; 11 positions match TRBD2. CDR3 length equals 16 residues. Trimming took 6 bases from V and 0 from J; bases not matched to a gene: 7. CDR1 is MNHEY, CDR2 SVGAGI, per germline. The CDR3 DNA reads as TGTGCCAGCAGCCGCGGGACTAGCGGTTACTCCTACGAGCAGTACTTC. Its protein is CASSRGTSGYSYEQYF.

At least ten counts were recorded for this clonotype. This chain links TRBV20-1 with TRBJ1-1; TRBD1 aligns across 7 bases. The V and J ends lost 6 bases and 5 bases, in that order; junction bases with no gene match: 6. The CDR3 length is 12 residues. Germline CDR1 is DFQATT and CDR2 is SNEGSKA (reference sequence). As DNA, the CDR3 is TGCAGTGCCGATAGGGGGCTAACTGAAGCTTTCTTT. It translates to CSADRGLTEAFF.

Only a few counts were recorded for this clonotype. Here the CDR3 DNA reads TGCAGTGCCCCGACAGGGTATACGGTGGCCCAGTACTTC. Its translation: CSAPTGYTVAQYF. The chain is built from TRBV20-1 and TRBJ2-5; 7 bases are shared with TRBD1. Germline assignment: CDR1 DFQATT and CDR2 SNEGSKA (reference sequence). The CDR3 totals 13 residues. The V segment lost 6 bases and the J segment 9 bases; nucleotides outside the gene matches: 13.

This clonotype was seen only a few times. The J gene is TRBJ2-7, the V gene TRBV11-2; TRBD1 or TRBD2 may be the D gene (5 bases each). Looked up from germline, CDR1 is SGHAT and CDR2 is FQNNGV. The CDR3 spans 16 residues. V lost 3 bases and J 4 bases, leaving 19 bases between the germline ends. CDR3 loop: CASSFNRDPMGYEQYF. The CDR3, as DNA: TGTGCCAGCAGCTTCAACCGGGACCCGATGGGTTACGAGCAGTACTTC.

The chain employs TRBV7-9 and TRBJ2-7; D not resolved. V was pared by 6 bases and J by 0 bases, with 15 bases between. The CDR3 covers 15 residues. Germline loops: CDR1 SEHNR, CDR2 FQNEAQ (reference sequence). CDR3 region: CASSYLRSGSYEQYF. DNA for the CDR3: TGTGCCAGCAGTTACCTCCGTTCCGGCTCCTACGAGCAGTACTTC.

V gene TRBV24-1 combines with J gene TRBJ2-5, with D perhaps TRBD1 or TRBD2 (6 bases each). The CDR3 totals 15 residues. V lost 2 bases and J lost 5, with 14 bases in between. Germline lookup yields CDR1 KGHDR and CDR2 SFDVKD. CDR3 nucleotides: TGTGCCACCAGTGATTCCGGCGGAGGGGGGGAGACCCAGTACTTC. As protein: CATSDSGGGGETQYF.

CDR3 in amino acids: CASSSTGKTQYF. CDR3 sequence (DNA): TGTGCCAGCAGCTCGACAGGGAAGACCCAGTACTTC. The rearrangement uses TRBV7-6 and TRBJ2-5; 7 bases are a match to TRBD1. Looked up from germline, CDR1 is SGHVS and CDR2 is FNYEAQ. Trimming at V came to 4 bases and at J to 6 bases, leaving 2 bases not matched to a gene. This CDR3 region has 12 residues.

This clonotype was found many times. V and J are TRBV20-1 and TRBJ2-5; possibly TRBD2 for D (5 bases). The CDR3 sequence is 13 residues long. CDR1 is DFQATT and CDR2 is SNEGSKA in the germline V gene (reference sequence). V was clipped by 5 bases and J by 0 bases, with 10 bases between them. The chain's CDR3 is CSAVAGNQETQYF. The CDR3 coding sequence is TGCAGTGCTGTTGCCGGGAACCAAGAGACCCAGTACTTC.

Ten or more counts support this clonotype. The chain is built from TRBV12-5 and TRBJ1-1; 9 bases match TRBD1. The ends lost 5 bases at V and 1 base at J; junction bases unmatched: 2. This CDR3 contains 14 residues. The germline CDR1 and CDR2 sequences are LGHNT and FRNRAP. Here the CDR3 reads CASGKGQGNTEAFF. The CDR3 nucleotides read TGTGCTAGTGGTAAGGGACAGGGGAACACTGAAGCTTTCTTT.

V gene TRBV7-2 combines with J gene TRBJ1-3, with D possibly matching TRBD1 (5 bases). The germline CDR1 and CDR2 sequences are SGHTA and FQGNSA. The CDR3 totals 17 residues. V dropped 5 bases and J dropped 3 bases, with 20 bases sitting between them. This chain's CDR3 is CASSLQQRGAGGNTIYF. CDR3 in DNA: TGTGCCAGCAGCCTCCAGCAACGGGGCGCGGGTGGAAACACCATATATTTT.

This clonotype was detected a few times. V gene TRBV7-2 combines with J gene TRBJ2-7; maybe TRBD2 (5 bases). From germline, CDR1 is SGHTA and CDR2 FQGNSA. The CDR3 spans 13 residues. V was trimmed by 6 bases and J by 0 bases, leaving 9 bases between them. CDR3 residues: CASSQDFSYEQYF. Written as DNA, the CDR3 is TGTGCCAGCAGTCAGGACTTCTCCTACGAGCAGTACTTC. Drawing the rest from reference TRBV7-2 and TRBJ2-7, the complete variable domain is GAGVSQSPSNKVTEKGKDVELRCDPISGHTALYWYRQSLGQGLEFLIYFQGNSAPDKSGLPSDRFSAERTGGSVSTLTIQRTQQEDSAVYLCASSQDFSYEQYFGPGTRLTVT.

In this sample, this clonotype turned up many times. The chain recombines TRBV20-1 with TRBJ1-4, with 7 bases that match TRBD1. With 5 bases clipped from V and 7 bases from J, the junction kept 10 bases outside the gene matches. The germline CDR1 and CDR2 sequences are DFQATT and SNEGSKA (reference sequence). The CDR3 runs 14 residues. For the CDR3, the DNA is TGCAGTGCTTCTCCGACAGGGAGGCGTGAAAAACTGTTTTTT. Protein: CSASPTGRREKLFF.

This clonotype was observed many times. The J gene is TRBJ2-7, the V gene TRBV12-3 or TRBV12-4; TRBD1 aligns across 7 bases. After removal of 4 bases from V and 6 bases from J, the junction contained 6 bases not matched to a gene. CDR3 size: 13 residues. This CDR3 reads CASSSQTGVEQYF. The CDR3 region has the DNA TGTGCCAGCAGTTCACAAACAGGGGTCGAGCAGTACTTC.

This clonotype was counted between two and nine times. This chain connects TRBV10-2 to TRBJ2-5, with D tentatively TRBD1 (6 bases). V gave up 0 bases and J gave up 9 bases, with 14 bases separating them. The germline CDR1 and CDR2 sequences are WSHSY and SAAADI. This CDR3 comprises 14 residues. Written as DNA, the CDR3 is TGCGCCAGCAGTGAGTCGAACAGGGTTCAGCCCCAGTACTTC. Its protein product is CASSESNRVQPQYF.

The V gene is TRBV11-2, the J gene TRBJ1-2; possible D gene TRBD1, 6 bases. This CDR3 contains 13 residues. Trimming pared 0 bases from V and 7 bases from J, leaving 9 bases between. CDR1 and CDR2 (germline): SGHAT, FQNNGV. In DNA, the CDR3 is TGTGCCAGCAGCTTAGAAAGGGGGGTTGGCTACACCTTC. Translation gives CASSLERGVGYTF. The whole variable domain, remainder taken from reference TRBV11-2 and TRBJ1-2, is EAGVAQSPRYKIIEKRQSVAFWCNPISGHATLYWYQQILGQGPKLLIQFQNNGVVDDSQLPKDRFSAERLKGVDSTLKIQPAKLEDSAVYLCASSLERGVGYTFGSGTRLTVV.

This clonotype has a count of ten or more. The CDR3: CASSFIGGNQPQHF. The DNA for the CDR3 is TGTGCCAGCAGTTTTATCGGGGGAAATCAGCCCCAGCATTTT. V is TRBV12-3 or TRBV12-4 and J is TRBJ1-5, with a possible D match to TRBD1 (5 bases). V was trimmed by 3 bases and J by 4 bases, leaving 10 bases between them. The CDR3 covers 14 residues.

This clonotype has ten or more counts. The chain combines TRBV12-3 or TRBV12-4 with TRBJ2-5, with 8 nucleotides matching TRBD2. Germline trimming cut 6 bases from V and 4 bases from J; bases unmatched to any gene: 7. This CDR3 is built from 14 residues. DNA of the CDR3: TGTGCCAGCAGAAGTAGCGGGGAGGGAGAGACCCAGTACTTC. It codes for CASRSSGEGETQYF.

This clonotype was found many times. The chain recombines TRBV29-1 with TRBJ2-7; D is ambiguous. The V gene's germline CDR1 is SQVTM and CDR2 ANQGSEA. Trimming removed 5 bases at V and 1 base at J, with 12 bases between. The CDR3 extends over 13 amino acids. DNA for the CDR3: TGCAGCGTTAGATCCCTAAGTTCCTACGAGCAGTACTTC. Protein: CSVRSLSSYEQYF.

This sequence joins TRBV5-1 and TRBJ1-6; D call uncertain. The V and J ends lost 0 bases and 6 bases respectively, with 10 bases between them. The length of the CDR3 is 15 residues. The V gene's germline CDR1 is SGHRS and CDR2 YFSETQ. CDR3 bases: TGCGCCAGCAGCTTGGACGTCAACGGTAATTCACCCCTCCACTTT. This gives the protein CASSLDVNGNSPLHF.

There are a few counts of this clonotype. The chain links TRBV25-1 to TRBJ1-2; the match to TRBD1 covers 7 bases. The germline V gene has CDR1 MGHDK and CDR2 SYGVNS. V trimming: 4 bases; J trimming: 6 bases; junction bases outside the gene matches: 2. The length of the CDR3 is 12 residues. The CDR3 reads CASSAGGHGYTF. In DNA, the CDR3 is TGTGCCAGCAGTGCAGGGGGTCATGGCTACACCTTC.